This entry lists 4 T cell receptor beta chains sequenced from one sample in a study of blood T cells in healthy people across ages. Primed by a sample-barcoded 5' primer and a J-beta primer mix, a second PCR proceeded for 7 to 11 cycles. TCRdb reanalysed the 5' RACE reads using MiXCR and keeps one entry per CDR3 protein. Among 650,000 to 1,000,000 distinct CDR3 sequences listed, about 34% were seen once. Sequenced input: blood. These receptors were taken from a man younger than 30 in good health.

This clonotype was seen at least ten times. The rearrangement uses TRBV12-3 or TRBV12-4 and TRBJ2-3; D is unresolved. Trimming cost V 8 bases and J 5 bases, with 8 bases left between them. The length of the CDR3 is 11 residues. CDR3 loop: CASGSKDTQYF. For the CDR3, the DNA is TGTGCCAGCGGATCGAAAGATACGCAGTATTTT.

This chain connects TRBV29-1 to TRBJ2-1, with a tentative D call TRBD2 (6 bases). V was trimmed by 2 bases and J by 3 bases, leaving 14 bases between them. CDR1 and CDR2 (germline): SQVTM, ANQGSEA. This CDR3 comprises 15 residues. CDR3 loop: CSVEPGGINYNEQFF. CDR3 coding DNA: TGCAGCGTTGAACCGGGCGGGATAAACTACAATGAGCAGTTCTTC.

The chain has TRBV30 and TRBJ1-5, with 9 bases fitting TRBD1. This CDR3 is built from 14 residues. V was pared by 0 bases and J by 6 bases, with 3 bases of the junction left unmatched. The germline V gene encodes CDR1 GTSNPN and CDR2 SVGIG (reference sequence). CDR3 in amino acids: CAWSVPTGGQPQHF. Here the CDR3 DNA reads TGTGCCTGGAGTGTACCGACAGGGGGTCAGCCCCAGCATTTT.

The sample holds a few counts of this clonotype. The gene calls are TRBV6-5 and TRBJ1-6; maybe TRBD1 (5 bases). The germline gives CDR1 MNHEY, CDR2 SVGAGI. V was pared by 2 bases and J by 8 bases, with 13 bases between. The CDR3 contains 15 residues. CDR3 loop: CASSYSGGGDSPLHF. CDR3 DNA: TGTGCCAGCAGTTACAGTGGGGGGGGTGATTCACCCCTCCACTTT.